The 4 T cell receptor beta chains below were found in one sample sequenced in a study of T cell changes during pregnancy in multiple sclerosis. Generated by immunoSEQ multiplex PCR, the TCRdb table keeps only in-frame clones and is missing some. The sample contains 40,000 to 60,000 clones, 75% to 90% of which appear only once. The sequences come from peripheral blood, collected in the first trimester of pregnancy. All receptors derive from a female donor in good health, enrolled as a control in a pregnancy study.

The J gene is TRBJ2-1, the V gene TRBV6-1, with D possibly TRBD2 on 5 matching bases. The CDR3 loop spans 17 amino acids. V lost 4 bases, J lost 0 bases, and 16 bases lay in between. Germline V gives CDR1 MNHNS, CDR2 SASEGT. CDR3 in amino acids: CASSVDKSGSSYNEQFF. The CDR3 bases are TGTGCCAGCAGTGTAGATAAAAGCGGATCCTCCTACAATGAGCAGTTCTTC.

The chain combines TRBV10-3 with TRBJ1-3, with 7 bases identical to TRBD1. CDR1 is ENHRY and CDR2 is SYGVKD in the germline V gene. Trimming cost V 0 bases and J 4 bases; bases outside gene matches: 15. The CDR3 contains 19 residues. CDR3 sequence reads: CAISESSAFLTGRGNTIYF. CDR3 DNA: TGTGCCATCAGTGAGTCGTCCGCTTTCCTGACAGGGCGCGGAAACACCATATATTTT.

The rearrangement joins TRBV6-1 to TRBJ1-2; 8 nucleotides agree with TRBD1. This CDR3 spans 15 amino acids. CDR1 is MNHNS and CDR2 is SASEGT in the germline V gene. Germline trimming cut 6 bases from V and 2 bases from J; bases unmatched to any gene: 8. As DNA, the CDR3 is TGTGCCAGCAGAGATCACAGGGGGGGGAACTATGGCTACACCTTC. As protein: CASRDHRGGNYGYTF.

The chain is built from TRBV30 and TRBJ1-5, with a possible D match to TRBD1 (5 bases). This CDR3 has 13 residues. Between the trimmed V and J ends, which lost 2 bases and 3 bases, there was a span of 8 bases. Germline lookup yields CDR1 GTSNPN and CDR2 SVGIG (reference sequence). For the CDR3, the DNA is TGTGCCTGGAGTAGGGGAAACAATCAGCCCCAGCATTTT. This sequence encodes CAWSRGNNQPQHF.